A selection of T cell receptor beta chains follows, all from one sample in a study of CD4 T cell repertoires in COVID-19. Measured with immunoSEQ multiplex PCR; TCRdb has only the in-frame clones, and not every one. Counted here are about 75,000 clones, 83% occurring once; the ten biggest clones make up over 0.45%. The starting material was CD4+ T cells from peripheral blood, obtained after recovery from COVID-19. All receptors come from a human donor who had COVID-19. The CDR3 runs from the conserved cysteine through the conserved F or W. Fields, in order: V gene, D gene, J gene, clone size, CDR3 protein, CDR3 DNA. The D gene is left open where the match is weak. For some rows the clone size is stated as once, few or many, or as a class when expanded; others skip it.

v_call: TRBV2; d_call: TRBD1; j_call: TRBJ1-5; clone_size: -; cdr3_aa: CASSNLGQAMSQHF; cdr3_nt: TGTGCCAGCAGTAACCTAGGACAGGCAATGTCCCAGCATTTT
v_call: TRBV28; d_call: -; j_call: TRBJ2-7; clone_size: -; cdr3_aa: CATESSYEQYF; cdr3_nt: TGTGCCACTGAGTCCTCCTACGAGCAGTACTTC
v_call: TRBV28; d_call: -; j_call: TRBJ1-5; clone_size: -; cdr3_aa: CASSFTGRGSNQPQHF; cdr3_nt: TGTGCCAGCAGTTTTACGGGGCGCGGGAGCAATCAGCCCCAGCATTTT
v_call: TRBV7-8; d_call: -; j_call: TRBJ2-7; clone_size: -; cdr3_aa: CASSLDRGGESQQYF; cdr3_nt: TGTGCCAGCAGCTTAGACAGGGGAGGGGAGTCTCAGCAGTACTTC
v_call: TRBV7-2; d_call: -; j_call: TRBJ1-2; clone_size: once; cdr3_aa: CASSLYRAVDGYTF; cdr3_nt: TGTGCCAGCAGCTTATACAGGGCGGTGGATGGCTACACCTTC
v_call: TRBV9; d_call: -; j_call: TRBJ2-2; clone_size: -; cdr3_aa: CASSPRGVANTGELFF; cdr3_nt: TGTGCCAGCAGCCCACGGGGCGTTGCGAACACCGGGGAGCTGTTTTTT
v_call: TRBV28; d_call: -; j_call: TRBJ2-5; clone_size: -; cdr3_aa: CASGGLETQYF; cdr3_nt: TGTGCCAGCGGGGGATTGGAGACCCAGTACTTC
v_call: TRBV9; d_call: -; j_call: TRBJ1-3; clone_size: -; cdr3_aa: CASSAVAGEGDTIYF; cdr3_nt: TGTGCCAGCAGCGCCGTCGCGGGGGAAGGTGACACCATATATTTT
v_call: TRBV6-5; d_call: -; j_call: TRBJ1-2; clone_size: -; cdr3_aa: CASSSRNGYTF; cdr3_nt: TGTGCCAGCAGTTCTCGGAATGGCTACACCTTC
v_call: TRBV6-1; d_call: -; j_call: TRBJ1-2; clone_size: few; cdr3_aa: CASSDGAVKRRRPYGYTF; cdr3_nt: TGTGCCAGCAGTGACGGGGCAGTGAAGCGACGACGGCCCTATGGCTACACCTTC
v_call: TRBV3-1/TRBV3-2; d_call: -; j_call: TRBJ1-1; clone_size: -; cdr3_aa: CASSPETVKNTEAFF; cdr3_nt: TGTGCCAGCAGCCCCGAGACGGTGAAAAACACTGAAGCTTTCTTT
v_call: TRBV10-3; d_call: -; j_call: TRBJ1-1; clone_size: -; cdr3_aa: CAIRTPPNTEAFF; cdr3_nt: TGTGCCATCAGGACCCCCCCCAACACTGAAGCTTTCTTT
v_call: TRBV7-9; d_call: -; j_call: TRBJ2-7; clone_size: -; cdr3_aa: CASSPDRTYEQYF; cdr3_nt: TGTGCCAGCAGCCCAGACAGGACCTACGAGCAGTACTTC
v_call: TRBV5-1; d_call: -; j_call: TRBJ2-3; clone_size: few; cdr3_aa: CASSLVLGGTQYF; cdr3_nt: TGCGCCAGCAGCTTGGTGCTGGGGGGTACGCAGTATTTT
v_call: TRBV5-5; d_call: TRBD2; j_call: TRBJ2-2; clone_size: -; cdr3_aa: CASSPLAGGGNTGELFF; cdr3_nt: TGTGCCAGCAGCCCCCTAGCGGGAGGGGGGAACACCGGGGAGCTGTTTTTT
v_call: TRBV5-4; d_call: TRBD1; j_call: TRBJ1-1; clone_size: -; cdr3_aa: CASSPGTARGNTEAFF; cdr3_nt: TGTGCCAGCAGCCCCGGGACAGCGCGTGGGAACACTGAAGCTTTCTTT
v_call: TRBV6-5; d_call: -; j_call: TRBJ1-5; clone_size: few; cdr3_aa: CASHRAGQPQHF; cdr3_nt: TGTGCCAGCCACAGGGCGGGCCAGCCCCAGCATTTT
v_call: TRBV3-1/TRBV3-2; d_call: TRBD2; j_call: TRBJ2-1; clone_size: once; cdr3_aa: CASSQQPSGGFEQFF; cdr3_nt: TGTGCCAGCAGCCAACAACCCTCGGGGGGGTTTGAGCAGTTCTTC
v_call: TRBV28; d_call: -; j_call: TRBJ2-7; clone_size: few; cdr3_aa: CASSSTGEGSYEQYF; cdr3_nt: TGTGCCAGCAGTTCAACAGGGGAGGGATCCTACGAGCAGTACTTC
v_call: TRBV6-5; d_call: -; j_call: TRBJ1-2; clone_size: -; cdr3_aa: CASDTGAGNYGYTF; cdr3_nt: TGTGCCAGTGACACAGGTGCGGGTAACTATGGCTACACCTTC
v_call: TRBV28; d_call: -; j_call: TRBJ1-5; clone_size: -; cdr3_aa: CATRPQNQPQHF; cdr3_nt: TGTGCCACCCGTCCGCAAAATCAGCCCCAGCATTTT
v_call: TRBV5-1; d_call: TRBD2; j_call: TRBJ2-4; clone_size: -; cdr3_aa: CASSLPGSGASENIQYF; cdr3_nt: TGCGCCAGCAGCTTGCCGGGTAGCGGGGCTTCAGAAAACATTCAGTACTTC
v_call: TRBV19; d_call: -; j_call: TRBJ1-5; clone_size: -; cdr3_aa: CASSGDQPQHF; cdr3_nt: TGTGCCAGTAGCGGGGATCAGCCCCAGCATTTT
v_call: TRBV5-4; d_call: -; j_call: TRBJ1-2; clone_size: -; cdr3_aa: CASSLGGLGGYTF; cdr3_nt: TGTGCCAGCAGCTTGGGGGGGCTCGGTGGCTACACCTTC
v_call: TRBV2; d_call: -; j_call: TRBJ2-1; clone_size: -; cdr3_aa: CASSGDLPEQFF; cdr3_nt: TGTGCCAGCAGTGGGGACTTACCGGAGCAGTTCTTC
v_call: TRBV2; d_call: TRBD1; j_call: TRBJ1-2; clone_size: once; cdr3_aa: CASSKEGARGYTF; cdr3_nt: TGTGCCAGCAGTAAGGAGGGGGCGCGTGGCTACACCTTC
v_call: TRBV19; d_call: TRBD1; j_call: TRBJ2-7; clone_size: once; cdr3_aa: CASSMAGGGEQYF; cdr3_nt: TGTGCCAGTAGTATGGCAGGGGGCGGTGAGCAGTACTTC
v_call: TRBV3-1/TRBV3-2; d_call: TRBD1; j_call: TRBJ1-5; clone_size: -; cdr3_aa: CASSHGRGQGAFQPQHF; cdr3_nt: TGTGCCAGCAGCCATGGAAGAGGACAGGGGGCTTTCCAGCCCCAGCATTTT
v_call: TRBV28; d_call: TRBD1; j_call: TRBJ1-5; clone_size: few; cdr3_aa: CASKAADRAYQPQHF; cdr3_nt: TGTGCCAGCAAAGCGGCGGACAGGGCTTATCAGCCCCAGCATTTT
v_call: TRBV29-1; d_call: -; j_call: TRBJ2-3; clone_size: -; cdr3_aa: CSVERVGTDTQYF; cdr3_nt: TGCAGCGTTGAAAGGGTGGGGACAGATACGCAGTATTTT
v_call: TRBV30; d_call: -; j_call: TRBJ1-1; clone_size: few; cdr3_aa: CAWSAGRTEAFF; cdr3_nt: TGTGCCTGGAGTGCGGGGCGCACTGAAGCTTTCTTT
v_call: TRBV7-2; d_call: TRBD1; j_call: TRBJ2-3; clone_size: -; cdr3_aa: CASSSGGTGVTDTQYF; cdr3_nt: TGTGCCAGCAGCTCAGGGGGGACAGGTGTCACAGATACGCAGTATTTT
v_call: TRBV20-1; d_call: -; j_call: TRBJ2-7; clone_size: -; cdr3_aa: CSASLGGSSSYEQYF; cdr3_nt: TGCAGTGCTAGTCTCGGCGGGTCGAGCTCCTACGAGCAGTACTTC
v_call: TRBV7-6; d_call: -; j_call: TRBJ2-4; clone_size: -; cdr3_aa: CASSLNAGLWYF; cdr3_nt: TGTGCCAGCAGCTTAAATGCGGGCCTTTGGTACTTC
v_call: TRBV7-9; d_call: -; j_call: TRBJ2-2; clone_size: once; cdr3_aa: CASSLDWNTGELFF; cdr3_nt: TGTGCCAGCAGCTTAGACTGGAACACCGGGGAGCTGTTTTTT
v_call: TRBV6-1; d_call: -; j_call: TRBJ2-7; clone_size: -; cdr3_aa: CASSELRLGGYEQYF; cdr3_nt: TGTGCCAGCAGTGAGCTACGTTTAGGGGGCTACGAGCAGTACTTC
v_call: TRBV18; d_call: TRBD2; j_call: TRBJ2-3; clone_size: -; cdr3_aa: CASSPLGGGGTDTQYF; cdr3_nt: TGTGCCAGCTCACCCCTGGGGGGGGGTGGCACAGATACGCAGTATTTT
v_call: TRBV7-3; d_call: -; j_call: TRBJ2-1; clone_size: -; cdr3_aa: CASSLMDSYNEQFF; cdr3_nt: TGTGCCAGCAGCTTAATGGACTCATACAATGAGCAGTTCTTC
v_call: TRBV28; d_call: -; j_call: TRBJ1-2; clone_size: -; cdr3_aa: CASSFEGANYGYTF; cdr3_nt: TGTGCCAGCAGTTTTGAGGGAGCTAACTATGGCTACACCTTC
v_call: TRBV11-2; d_call: TRBD1; j_call: TRBJ1-4; clone_size: -; cdr3_aa: CASSPTVGQGYEKLFF; cdr3_nt: TGTGCCAGCAGCCCAACGGTCGGACAGGGATATGAAAAACTGTTTTTT
v_call: TRBV4-2; d_call: -; j_call: TRBJ2-1; clone_size: -; cdr3_aa: CASSQELETNNEQFF; cdr3_nt: TGTGCCAGCAGCCAAGAACTGGAGACGAATAATGAGCAGTTCTTC
v_call: TRBV11-3; d_call: -; j_call: TRBJ2-1; clone_size: few; cdr3_aa: CASSLGGKLGPGNEQFF; cdr3_nt: TGTGCCAGCAGCTTAGGGGGCAAGCTCGGTCCTGGCAATGAGCAGTTCTTC
v_call: TRBV3-1/TRBV3-2; d_call: -; j_call: TRBJ1-2; clone_size: -; cdr3_aa: CASSQPGNYGYTF; cdr3_nt: TGTGCCAGCAGCCAGCCAGGGAACTATGGCTACACCTTC
v_call: TRBV5-6; d_call: -; j_call: TRBJ1-2; clone_size: -; cdr3_aa: CASSLVSSVGYTF; cdr3_nt: TGTGCCAGCAGCTTGGTCAGCTCGGTTGGCTACACCTTC
v_call: TRBV5-4; d_call: TRBD1; j_call: TRBJ1-4; clone_size: -; cdr3_aa: CASSPGQAEKLFF; cdr3_nt: TGTGCCAGCAGCCCGGGACAGGCTGAAAAACTGTTTTTT
v_call: TRBV14; d_call: -; j_call: TRBJ1-1; clone_size: -; cdr3_aa: CASSGNTEAFF; cdr3_nt: TGTGCCAGCAGCGGCAACACTGAAGCTTTCTTT
v_call: TRBV3-1/TRBV3-2; d_call: -; j_call: TRBJ1-4; clone_size: -; cdr3_aa: CASSPGTYEKLFF; cdr3_nt: TGTGCCAGCAGCCCCGGGACCTATGAAAAACTGTTTTTT
v_call: TRBV9; d_call: TRBD2; j_call: TRBJ2-5; clone_size: -; cdr3_aa: CASSPGTSGEWETQYF; cdr3_nt: TGTGCCAGCAGCCCCGGGACTAGCGGGGAATGGGAGACCCAGTACTTC
v_call: TRBV5-1; d_call: -; j_call: TRBJ2-3; clone_size: -; cdr3_aa: CASSFRGGTDTQYF; cdr3_nt: TGCGCCAGCAGCTTCAGGGGAGGCACAGATACGCAGTATTTT
v_call: TRBV27; d_call: TRBD2; j_call: TRBJ2-2; clone_size: -; cdr3_aa: CASSFRASGRVTGELFF; cdr3_nt: TGTGCCAGCAGTTTCCGGGCTAGCGGGAGAGTTACCGGGGAGCTGTTTTTT
v_call: TRBV3-1/TRBV3-2; d_call: TRBD1; j_call: TRBJ2-1; clone_size: -; cdr3_aa: CASSRRLIGTGGDEQFF; cdr3_nt: TGTGCCAGCAGCCGCCGCCTAATAGGGACAGGGGGTGATGAGCAGTTCTTC
v_call: TRBV10-2; d_call: -; j_call: TRBJ1-1; clone_size: -; cdr3_aa: CASSGLDRNTEAFF; cdr3_nt: TGCGCCAGCAGTGGGCTGGACAGGAACACTGAAGCTTTCTTT
v_call: TRBV5-6; d_call: TRBD1; j_call: TRBJ1-5; clone_size: -; cdr3_aa: CASSRQGPYSNQPQHF; cdr3_nt: TGTGCCAGCAGTCGACAGGGCCCCTATAGCAATCAGCCCCAGCATTTT
v_call: TRBV11-2; d_call: TRBD1; j_call: TRBJ1-5; clone_size: -; cdr3_aa: CASSPPGQLRYSNQPQHF; cdr3_nt: TGTGCCAGCAGTCCGCCGGGACAGCTACGTTATAGCAATCAGCCCCAGCATTTT